These 10 T cell receptor beta chains share one sample of origin, sequenced in a study of cytomegalovirus exposure and HLA in healthy donors. PCR primers comprised 60 Vbeta and 13 Jbeta primers. TCRdb keeps only in-frame clones here, not all; method: immunoSEQ multiplex PCR. The table has 170,000 or so clones, almost 85% seen once. Sample: PBMCs. These receptors all stem from a boy aged 2 to 10 in good health and CMV-seronegative.

The V gene is TRBV9, the J gene TRBJ2-5, with 15 nucleotides matching TRBD2. Germline loops: CDR1 SGDLS, CDR2 YYNGEE. The CDR3 consists of 19 residues. V gave up 4 bases and J gave up 1 base; unmatched junction bases: 11. The CDR3 DNA reads as TGTGCCAGCAGCCCCTTCAGTGGGACTAGCGGGAGGTCCCAAGAGACCCAGTACTTC. It yields the protein CASSPFSGTSGRSQETQYF.

V is TRBV20-1 and J is TRBJ2-7, with D uncertain. V shed 4 bases and J shed 4 bases, with 8 bases lying between them. Germline V gene lookup returns CDR1 DFQATT and CDR2 SNEGSKA (reference sequence). The CDR3 totals 11 residues. CDR3: CSATQAYEQYF. CDR3 in DNA: TGCAGTGCTACCCAGGCGTACGAGCAGTACTTC.

This clone was seen a few times. The chain joins TRBV28 to TRBJ1-2; TRBD1 agrees at 9 bases. The junction had 10 bases not matched to a gene; V was cut back by 5 bases and J by 9 bases. The CDR3 is 14 residues long. Germline CDR1 is MDHEN and CDR2 is SYDVKM. The CDR3 protein is CASSLGQGISSYTF. CDR3 bases: TGTGCCAGCAGTCTCGGACAGGGGATATCGAGCTACACCTTC.

The gene calls are TRBV28 and TRBJ1-1; 10 positions agree with TRBD1. V trimming: 4 bases; J trimming: 7 bases; junction bases outside the gene matches: 9. Germline CDR1 and CDR2: MDHEN and SYDVKM. CDR3 size: 15 residues. For the CDR3, the DNA is TGTGCCAGCAGTTCCCGGACAGGGGGACATATTGAAGCTTTCTTT. Its translation is CASSSRTGGHIEAFF.

This chain connects TRBV4-1 to TRBJ2-3, with D perhaps matching TRBD1 (5 bases). Per the germline V gene, CDR1 is MGHRA and CDR2 is YSYEKL. CDR3 length: 16 amino acids. The V gene lost 1 base and the J gene lost 0 bases, with 11 bases spanning the gap. The CDR3 nucleotides are TGCGCCAGCAGCCAAGGGGGCCCACTTAGCACAGATACGCAGTATTTT. It codes for CASSQGGPLSTDTQYF.

CDR3 in amino acids: CASSGPGRHGYTF. DNA for the CDR3: TGCGCCAGCAGCGGCCCCGGGAGACATGGCTACACCTTC. The chain combines TRBV5-1 with TRBJ1-2; no definite D call. Germline V gives CDR1 SGHRS, CDR2 YFSETQ. This CDR3 contains 13 residues. The germline V and J ends were trimmed by 4 bases and 6 bases, with 13 bases remaining between them.

The rearrangement links TRBV5-1 to TRBJ1-1; 8 nucleotides align to TRBD1. The germline CDR1 and CDR2 sequences are SGHRS and YFSETQ. This CDR3 has 16 residues. V dropped 0 bases and J dropped 2; count of bases not matched to a gene: 6. CDR3 residues: CASSLGQGYYNTEAFF. Written as DNA, the CDR3 is TGCGCCAGCAGCTTGGGACAGGGGTATTACAACACTGAAGCTTTCTTT.

This chain joins TRBV11-2 and TRBJ2-7, with D possibly being TRBD1 (5 bases). Trimming shortened V by 1 base and J by 6 bases, and 7 bases separated the two germline ends. The CDR3 sequence is 12 residues long. Per the germline V gene, CDR1 is SGHAT and CDR2 is FQNNGV. The CDR3 here is CASSLGGSEQYF. Here the CDR3 DNA reads TGTGCCAGCAGCTTAGGGGGCAGCGAGCAGTACTTC. Combining the CDR3 with reference TRBV11-2 and TRBJ2-7 gives the whole variable domain EAGVAQSPRYKIIEKRQSVAFWCNPISGHATLYWYQQILGQGPKLLIQFQNNGVVDDSQLPKDRFSAERLKGVDSTLKIQPAKLEDSAVYLCASSLGGSEQYFGPGTRLTVT.

The chain uses TRBV18 and TRBJ2-3; 9 positions agree with TRBD2. V gave up 2 bases and J gave up 6 bases; unmatched junction bases: 0. The germline gives CDR1 KGHSH, CDR2 LQKENI. The CDR3 contains 13 residues. In DNA, the CDR3 is TGTGCCAGCTCACCAACTAGCGGGGATACGCAGTATTTT. Amino acid sequence: CASSPTSGDTQYF. Full variable domain (remainder filled in from reference TRBV18 and TRBJ2-3): NAGVMQNPRHLVRRRGQEARLRCSPMKGHSHVYWYRQLPEEGLKFMVYLQKENIIDESGMPKERFSAEFPKEGPSILRIQQVVRGDSAAYFCASSPTSGDTQYFGPGTRLTVL.

The J gene is TRBJ1-1, the V gene TRBV21-1; the table calls TRBD1, which could not be checked here. TRBV21-1 is classified as a pseudogene. The CDR3 contains 17 residues. CDR3 sequence (DNA): TGTGCCAGCAGCAGACCGACAGGCTACCTTCTGAACACTGAAGCTTTCTTT. This translates into CASSRPTGYLLNTEAFF.